The rows below give T cell receptor beta chains drawn from one sample of a study of control samples from healthy donors and cancer patients. Profiled with immunoSEQ multiplex PCR; TCRdb holds only in-frame clones, not every one. The repertoire has about 98,000 clones, 79% of them found once; the top ten carry roughly a tenth. The sample was blood. The origin of the receptors is a woman aged 30 to 39 in good health. The CDR3 runs from the conserved cysteine through the conserved F or W. D genes are given only for firm matches. Size values are once, few and many counts, or a class for expanded clones, and some rows have none.

V gene	J gene	clone size	D gene	CDR3 protein	CDR3 DNA
TRBV19	TRBJ1-1	.	TRBD1	CASRTGGWTEAFF	TGTGCCAGCCGGACAGGTGGCTGGACTGAAGCTTTCTTT
TRBV6-1	TRBJ2-5	many	TRBD2	CASSELAGGQETQYF	TGTGCCAGCAGTGAACTAGCGGGGGGGCAAGAGACCCAGTACTTC
TRBV5-6	TRBJ2-2	.	TRBD1	CASSLRGTGDTGELFF	TGTGCCAGCAGCTTGCGTGGGACAGGCGACACCGGGGAGCTGTTTTTT
TRBV6-6	TRBJ2-1	.	.	CASSQGGGPYNEQFF	TGTGCCAGCAGTCAAGGGGGGGGCCCCTACAATGAGCAGTTCTTC
TRBV19	TRBJ2-3	.	TRBD1	CASSIRTGGSTDTQYF	TGTGCCAGTAGTATCCGGACAGGGGGCAGCACAGATACGCAGTATTTT
TRBV19	TRBJ1-5	.	.	CATADRRDQPQHF	TGTGCCACCGCAGACAGGAGGGATCAGCCCCAGCATTTT
TRBV19	TRBJ1-1	.	TRBD1	CASSPGDRNTEAFF	TGTGCCAGTAGTCCCGGGGACAGGAACACTGAAGCTTTCTTT
TRBV19	TRBJ2-7	.	.	CASSITSSEQYF	TGTGCCAGTAGTATCACCAGCTCTGAGCAGTACTTC
TRBV10-2	TRBJ2-1	.	TRBD1	CASSPDRGSYNEQFF	TGCGCCAGCAGCCCCGACAGGGGCTCCTACAATGAGCAGTTCTTC
TRBV4-2	TRBJ2-1	once	.	CASSQETRSSSYNEQFF	TGTGCCAGCAGCCAAGAGACCAGGAGCAGCTCCTACAATGAGCAGTTCTTC
TRBV14	TRBJ1-1	.	.	CASSRRRGEMNTEAFF	TGTGCCAGCAGCCGAAGAAGGGGGGAGATGAACACTGAAGCTTTCTTT
TRBV4-3	TRBJ2-7	.	.	CASSQELGPYEQYF	TGCGCCAGCAGCCAAGAACTAGGCCCCTACGAGCAGTACTTC
TRBV5-1	TRBJ1-6	.	.	CASRPSGSSYNSPLHF	TGCGCCAGCAGGCCGTCGGGGAGCTCCTATAATTCACCCCTCCACTTT
TRBV25-1	TRBJ2-1	.	TRBD1	CASSELIGQGADNEQFF	TGTGCCAGCAGTGAATTAATCGGACAGGGGGCTGACAATGAGCAGTTCTTC
TRBV10-2	TRBJ2-3	.	.	CASSESSSTDTQYF	TGCGCCAGCAGTGAGAGCAGCAGCACAGATACGCAGTATTTT